This entry lists 8 T cell receptor delta chains sequenced from one sample in a study of gamma delta lymphoproliferative disorders and STAT genes. Genomic DNA from isolated PBMCs served as the sequencing template. TCRdb re-called the multiplex PCR reads using CATT. The table has about 2,500 delta-chain clones, over 1.3% seen once. Sequencing was done on a sample of blood. The receptors here all came from a human donor in good health.

This clone was seen a few times. The protein that TCRdb holds for this DNA derives from a much larger clone and differs from the translated DNA at residue 3, which likely indicates a read error; the protein shown here is translated from the DNA. V is TRDV3 and J is TRDJ1; 7 nucleotides line up with TRDD3. The ends lost 4 bases at V and 0 bases at J; junction bases unmatched: 11. This CDR3 region has 15 residues. In germline, CDR1 is TVYSNPD, CDR2 GDNSRS (reference sequence). The CDR3 bases are TGTGCCTGTACAAACCCCGGGGGATACACCGATAAACTCATCTTT. It encodes CACTNPGGYTDKLIF. The full variable domain, its missing parts supplied by reference TRDV3 and TRDJ1, is CDKVTQSSPDQTVASGSEVVLLCTYDTVYSNPDLFWYRIRPDYSFQFVFYGDNSRSEGADFTQGRFSVKHILTQKAFHLVISPVRTEDSATYYCACTNPGGYTDKLIFGKGTRVTVEP.

In this sample, this clone turned up a few times. A far bigger clonotype differs at one base, so this is likely a read error. The same CDR3 is also encoded by other DNA sequences in this sample. The chain combines TRDV1 with TRDJ1, with 11 bases identical to TRDD3. Germline V gives CDR1 TSWWSYY, CDR2 QGS. The CDR3 contains 24 residues. The DNA for the CDR3 is TGCGCTCTTGGGGGGAATATCTTCCCGACATTTCCTTTACTGGGGGATAAGTACACCGATAAACTCATCTTT. This translates into CALGGNIFPTFPLLGDKYTDKLIF.

Concerning this clone itself: It differs at one base from a far larger clone, so likely a read error. This sample also contains other DNA sequences that code for the same CDR3. V is TRDV3 and J is TRDJ1; TRDD3 aligns across 9 bases. This CDR3 contains 15 residues. CDR1 and CDR2 (germline): TVYSNPD, GDNSRS (reference sequence). The CDR3, as DNA: TGTGCCTTTACAAACCCCGGGGGATACACCGACAAACTCATCTTT. Translated, it gives CAFTNPGGYTDKLIF.

This clone has only a few counts. The protein held in TCRdb is that of a much larger clone and does not match this DNA's translation at residue 9, likely because of a read error; the protein shown is translated from the DNA. The CDR3 DNA reads as TGTGCCTGTGACACCATACCCCAGGTGGGAAGCGGGTACACCGATAAACTCATCTTT. This codes for CACDTIPQVGSGYTDKLIF. The gene calls are TRDV2 and TRDJ1, with D unresolved. The CDR3 has 19 amino acids. V was cut by 0 bases and J by 0 bases, with 22 bases left in between. Germline CDR1 and CDR2: GEAIGNYY and EKD.

Concerning this clone: The protein TCRdb lists belongs to a much larger clone and differs from this DNA's translation at residue 5, which points to a read error; the protein shown is made from the DNA. This chain connects TRDV2 to TRDJ1; tentatively, D is TRDD3 (6 bases). Trimming took 2 bases from V and 0 from J, leaving 24 bases between them. This CDR3 is built from 19 residues. Per the germline V gene, CDR1 is GEAIGNYY and CDR2 is EKD. This chain's CDR3 is CACDIVQGRLGSYTDKLIF. DNA for the CDR3: TGTGCCTGTGACATCGTTCAAGGCCGACTGGGCTCTTACACCGATAAACTCATCTTT.

This clone has more than one count but fewer than ten. The TCRdb protein, from a much larger clone, departs from this DNA's translation at residue 13, likely by read error; the protein shown derives from the DNA. The J gene is given as TRDJ1, and the V gene is not called; the tabulated D call, TRDD3, remains unverified against the DNA. The CDR3 spans 15 residues. The CDR3 reads CASLCLPGLGDSAIF. CDR3 in DNA: TGTGCTTCATTGTGCCTTCCTGGACTGGGGGATTCCGCTATCTTT.

With regard to this clone: The protein that TCRdb holds for this DNA derives from a much larger clone and differs from the translated DNA at residue 15, which likely indicates a read error; the protein shown here is translated from the DNA. The rearrangement joins TRDV1 to TRDJ1, with D perhaps TRDD3 (5 bases). Germline CDR1 reads TSWWSYY; CDR2 reads QGS. The CDR3 is 20 residues long. Trimming took 1 base from V and 3 from J, leaving 27 bases between them. The CDR3 DNA sequence: TGTGCTCTTGGGGAACCTCCTTTTCCCCCGCGGGGAATGTACTCCGATAAACTCATCTTT. It yields the protein CALGEPPFPPRGMYSDKLIF.

This clone showed up just a few times. The amino acid sequence in TCRdb belongs to a much larger clone and departs from this DNA's translation at residue 19, likely a sequencing read error; the sequence shown is translated from the DNA. V usage is TRDV1 and J usage is TRDJ1; TRDD3 agrees at 13 bases. There are 25 residues in the CDR3. The germline V gene has CDR1 TSWWSYY and CDR2 QGS. Germline trimming cut 1 base from V and 0 bases from J; bases unmatched to any gene: 26. CDR3: CALGEPLLTRTGGYAKKLNTDKLIF. The CDR3 DNA reads TGTGCTCTTGGGGAACCGTTACTAACCCGTACTGGGGGATACGCGAAGAAGCTCAACACCGATAAACTCATCTTT.